Presented here are 12 T cell receptor beta chains from one specimen sequenced in a study of Ad26.COV2.S vaccination and SARS-CoV-2 variants. The repertoire was sequenced with immunoSEQ multiplex PCR; TCRdb's copy has only in-frame clones and lacks some. The sample lists 350,000 to 500,000 clones; 80% to 95% were seen once. The treatment here: 19 received Ad26.COV2.S at low or high dose, single or two shots; a few received placebo; per-sample allocation not given. Specimens were obtained on day 63 following the first vaccine or placebo injection. The input for sequencing was peripheral blood, taken in a trial of Ad26.COV2.S vaccine versus placebo. These receptors were taken from a person between 18 and 65 years old who received the Ad26.COV2.S COVID-19 vaccine or a placebo.

The chain has TRBV6-5 and TRBJ1-4, with no clear D. CDR3 length equals 15 residues. Germline CDR1 MNHEY, CDR2 SVGAGI. V was trimmed by 8 bases and J by 3 bases, leaving 16 bases between them. The CDR3: CASRREVGSNEKLFF. CDR3 coding DNA: TGTGCCAGCCGGAGGGAGGTGGGCTCTAATGAAAAACTGTTTTTT.

The chain uses TRBV7-6 and TRBJ2-7; no clear D gene. The germline V gene encodes CDR1 SGHVS and CDR2 FNYEAQ. V lost 2 bases, J lost 3 bases, and 5 bases lay in between. This CDR3 contains 12 residues. CDR3 bases: TGTGCCAGCAGCTTATCTGTCTACGAGCAGTACTTC. This sequence encodes CASSLSVYEQYF.

The chain joins TRBV11-1 to TRBJ2-7; TRBD2 matches at 10 bases. The V gene's germline CDR1 is SGHAT and CDR2 FQDESV (reference sequence). Trimming took 4 bases from V and 3 from J; bases not matched to a gene: 9. This CDR3 spans 16 amino acids. The DNA for the CDR3 is TGTGCCAGCAGCTCCGGGTGGGCTAGCGGGAGCTACGAGCAGTACTTC. Residues: CASSSGWASGSYEQYF. Combining the CDR3 with reference TRBV11-1 and TRBJ2-7 gives the whole variable domain EAEVAQSPRYKITEKSQAVAFWCDPISGHATLYWYRQILGQGPELLVQFQDESVVDDSQLPKDRFSAERLKGVDSTLKIQPAELGDSAMYLCASSSGWASGSYEQYFGPGTRLTVT.

The chain combines TRBV28 with TRBJ1-1; D unclear. Trimming took off 3 bases at V and 2 bases at J, with 1 base between the two ends. The CDR3 loop spans 11 amino acids. Looked up from germline, CDR1 is MDHEN and CDR2 is SYDVKM. The CDR3, as DNA: TGTGCCAGCAGTTTTAACACTGAAGCTTTCTTT. Amino acids: CASSFNTEAFF.

This rearrangement joins TRBV4-2 to TRBJ1-3, with TRBD1 matching 9 bases. J was trimmed by 4 bases and V by 2 bases; bases with no gene match: 9. Germline V gives CDR1 LGHNA, CDR2 YNFKEQ. CDR3 size: 17 residues. CDR3 nucleotide sequence: TGTGCCAGCAGCCAAAGGGGGACAGGGTCGTTAGGAAACACCATATATTTT. It yields the protein CASSQRGTGSLGNTIYF.

The rearrangement uses TRBV28 and TRBJ2-1, with D unclear. Germline V gene data show CDR1 as MDHEN and CDR2 as SYDVKM. Trimming removed 6 bases at V and 4 bases at J, with 7 bases between. The CDR3 is 12 residues long. CDR3 sequence: CASSGPYNEQFF. For the CDR3, the DNA is TGTGCCAGCAGCGGACCATACAATGAGCAGTTCTTC.

The chain has TRBV7-9 and TRBJ2-3; D is possibly TRBD1 (6 bases). Germline values: CDR1 SEHNR, CDR2 FQNEAQ (reference sequence). The CDR3 spans 13 residues. Trimming took 3 bases from V and 6 from J, leaving 10 bases between them. CDR3: CASSLTQGDTQYF. CDR3 sequence (DNA): TGTGCCAGCAGCTTGACCCAGGGGGATACGCAGTATTTT. Supplemented by reference TRBV7-9 and TRBJ2-3, the full variable domain reads DTGVSQNPRHKITKRGQNVTFRCDPISEHNRLYWYRQTLGQGPEFLTYFQNEAQLEKSRLLSDRFSAERPKGSFSTLEIQRTEQGDSAMYLCASSLTQGDTQYFGPGTRLTVL.

A remark on this clone: Distinct nucleotide sequences in the sample also encode this CDR3. The chain uses TRBV18 and TRBJ2-7; 7 bases are a match to TRBD2. The CDR3 spans 14 residues. V trimming: 1 base; J trimming: 3 bases; junction bases outside the gene matches: 3. The germline CDR1 and CDR2 sequences are KGHSH and LQKENI. CDR3 protein: CASSPLAGDYEQYF. For the CDR3, the DNA is TGTGCCAGCTCACCACTTGCGGGAGACTACGAGCAGTACTTC.

The V call is TRBV5-5, the J call TRBJ1-2, with D perhaps matching TRBD1 (5 bases). V shed 3 bases and J shed 5 bases, with 17 bases lying between them. The CDR3 extends over 15 amino acids. Germline-derived CDR1 and CDR2 are SGHKS and YYEKEE (reference sequence). The CDR3 region is CASSSMAGTVYGYTF. DNA of the CDR3: TGTGCCAGCAGCTCGATGGCCGGGACTGTTTATGGCTACACCTTC. The variable domain in full, with the rest retrieved from reference TRBV5-5 and TRBJ1-2, is DAGVTQSPTHLIKTRGQQVTLRCSPISGHKSVSWYQQVLGQGPQFIFQYYEKEERGRGNFPDRFSARQFPNYSSELNVNALLLGDSALYLCASSSMAGTVYGYTFGSGTRLTVV.

The chain recombines TRBV28 with TRBJ2-5, with a possible D match to TRBD2 (6 bases). This CDR3 comprises 17 residues. Germline V gene data show CDR1 as MDHEN and CDR2 as SYDVKM. Trimming shortened V by 3 bases and J by 1 base, and 18 bases separated the two germline ends. The chain's CDR3 is CASSFPGGVRIQETQYF. CDR3 nucleotide sequence: TGTGCCAGCAGTTTCCCGGGCGGGGTGCGGATCCAAGAGACCCAGTACTTC.

The chain couples TRBV5-5 to TRBJ2-7; TRBD2 matches 8 bases. The germline V gene has CDR1 SGHKS and CDR2 YYEKEE (reference sequence). V gave up 7 bases and J gave up 5 bases; unmatched junction bases: 20. This CDR3 spans 17 amino acids. This chain's CDR3 is CASSDPSRGLVVDEQYF. The CDR3 DNA reads as TGTGCCAGCTCGGACCCGTCTCGGGGACTAGTGGTTGACGAGCAGTACTTC. Based on the CDR3 plus reference TRBV5-5 and TRBJ2-7, the full variable domain is DAGVTQSPTHLIKTRGQQVTLRCSPISGHKSVSWYQQVLGQGPQFIFQYYEKEERGRGNFPDRFSARQFPNYSSELNVNALLLGDSALYLCASSDPSRGLVVDEQYFGPGTRLTVT.

CDR3 region: CASSQLSYEQYF. CDR3 bases: TGTGCCAGCAGCCAGTTGTCCTACGAGCAGTACTTC. The chain recombines TRBV7-2 with TRBJ2-7; D not resolved. Deletions cut 5 bases from V and 1 base from J, with 6 bases between. Germline V CDR1 and CDR2: SGHTA, FQGNSA. The CDR3 consists of 12 residues.